This passage covers 30 T cell receptor beta chains from one sample sequenced in a study of CXCR3-negative and CXCR3-positive naive CD8 T cells. TRB cDNA was prepared as libraries by UMI-labeled 5' RACE. TCRdb reanalyzed the 5' RACE reads, giving one entry per CDR3 protein sequence and no DNA. The sample has over 70,000 distinct CDR3 sequences, and its top ten clones hold about 1%. Sequences were obtained from naive CXCR3- CD8+ T cells from blood. Subset here: CD45RO-CCR7+CD27+CD95- naive CD8+ T cells lacking CXCR3 (TNR3-). The receptors come from a human donor in good health. Some clones in this sample may be carry-over from other donors' samples.

The rearrangement uses TRBV5-1 and TRBJ2-7. Germline V lookup: CDR1 SGHRS, CDR2 YFSETQ. This CDR3 is built from 15 residues. CDR3 amino acids: CASSLEVGSAYEQYF.

V gene TRBV5-6 combines with J gene TRBJ2-1; the TCRdb call, TRBD2, lacks DNA for checking. Germline CDR1 is SGHDT and CDR2 is YYEEEE. The CDR3 runs 16 residues. The CDR3 protein is CASSFKAGESSYEQFF.

This chain connects TRBV7-9 to TRBJ1-4; the TCRdb call, TRBD1, lacks DNA for checking. Per the germline V gene, CDR1 is SEHNR and CDR2 is FQNEAQ (reference sequence). The CDR3 covers 13 residues. The CDR3 loop is CASTTGGNEKLFF.

The genes are TRBV29-1 and TRBJ1-3. The CDR3 runs to 15 residues. CDR1 and CDR2 from the germline V gene are SQVTM and ANQGSEA. The CDR3 here is CSVVIDTLSGNTIYF.

The chain has TRBV29-1 and TRBJ2-5; TCRdb outputs TRBD1, but without DNA this stays unchecked. Germline assignment: CDR1 SQVTM and CDR2 ANQGSEA. The CDR3 contains 15 residues. CDR3 loop: CSVEEGRGPGETQYF.

This chain uses TRBV4-2 with TRBJ1-1; the TCRdb call, TRBD1, lacks DNA for checking. CDR1 and CDR2 (germline): LGHNA, YNFKEQ. The CDR3 runs 15 residues. The CDR3 is CASSQEQGLNTEAFF.

The V call is TRBV29-1, the J call TRBJ2-1. From germline, CDR1 is SQVTM and CDR2 ANQGSEA. The CDR3 is 13 residues long. CDR3 sequence: CSIFRRNYNEQFF.

The V call is TRBV5-1, the J call TRBJ2-7. The germline V gene encodes CDR1 SGHRS and CDR2 YFSETQ. This CDR3 has 14 amino acids. CDR3: CASSSTRSSYEQYF. Complete variable domain (other parts from reference TRBV5-1 and TRBJ2-7): KAGVTQTPRYLIKTRGQQVTLSCSPISGHRSVSWYQQTPGQGLQFLFEYFSETQRNKGNFPGRFSGRQFSNSRSEMNVSTLELGDSALYLCASSSTRSSYEQYFGPGTRLTVT.

The rearrangement uses TRBV5-1 and TRBJ2-7; TCRdb selects TRBD1, and the lack of DNA leaves this call unchecked. CDR3 size: 15 residues. Germline V CDR1 and CDR2: SGHRS, YFSETQ. CDR3: CASSAATGFTYEQYF.

The V gene is TRBV6-5, the J gene TRBJ2-1; TCRdb's D call of TRBD2 is untestable without DNA. This CDR3 comprises 15 residues. The germline V gene has CDR1 MNHEY and CDR2 SVGAGI. This CDR3 reads CASSSLRLAYNEQFF.

The V gene is TRBV28, the J gene TRBJ2-7; TCRdb proposes TRBD1, but this gene call is untestable without DNA. Germline loops: CDR1 MDHEN, CDR2 SYDVKM. The CDR3 runs 14 residues. The CDR3: CASSATGGGNEQYF.

This chain uses TRBV20-1 with TRBJ2-5; lacking DNA, the TRBD1 call made by TCRdb goes unchecked. The CDR3 runs to 19 residues. Germline V gene data show CDR1 as DFQATT and CDR2 as SNEGSKA (reference sequence). Here the CDR3 reads CSAKGPTSGTVLPMETQYF.

This chain joins TRBV28 and TRBJ2-3. The germline gives CDR1 MDHEN, CDR2 SYDVKM. The CDR3 consists of 16 residues. Here the CDR3 reads CASSFRTGWDTDTQYF.

V gene TRBV20-1 combines with J gene TRBJ2-7. This CDR3 has 13 residues. From germline, CDR1 is DFQATT and CDR2 SNEGSKA (reference sequence). The CDR3 spells CSARDVGTYEQYF.

The chain joins TRBV15 to TRBJ2-7; the TCRdb call, TRBD1, lacks DNA for checking. Germline V gene lookup returns CDR1 LNHNV and CDR2 YYDKDF (reference sequence). This CDR3 comprises 16 residues. CDR3 residues: CATSRDRGQGDYEQYF.

The chain is built from TRBV6-1 and TRBJ1-5. This CDR3 spans 14 amino acids. CDR1 and CDR2 from the germline V gene are MNHNS and SASEGT. The CDR3 loop is CASSEGGSNQPQHF.

The rearrangement joins TRBV4-1 to TRBJ2-3. Germline V gives CDR1 MGHRA, CDR2 YSYEKL. The CDR3 has 14 amino acids. CDR3 protein: CASSQDFSPDTQYF.

The V call is TRBV25-1, the J call TRBJ1-2; TCRdb picks TRBD1, but there is no DNA to check that call. Germline CDR1 reads MGHDK; CDR2 reads SYGVNS. The CDR3 is 15 residues long. CDR3: CASSERDTFNYGYTF.

The gene calls are TRBV29-1 and TRBJ1-3. CDR1 is SQVTM, CDR2 ANQGSEA, per germline. There are 13 residues in the CDR3. The CDR3 is CSVEGPSGNTIYF.

This rearrangement joins TRBV29-1 to TRBJ1-2; as DNA is missing, the TRBD1 call by TCRdb cannot be tested. The CDR3 runs to 13 residues. The V gene's germline CDR1 is SQVTM and CDR2 ANQGSEA. The CDR3 protein is CSVPGQGNYGYTF.

The chain joins TRBV6-5 to TRBJ1-1; the TCRdb call, TRBD1, lacks DNA for checking. The CDR3 runs to 14 residues. Germline CDR1 is MNHEY and CDR2 is SVGAGI. The CDR3 loop is CASSSRQGDTEAFF.

This chain uses TRBV28 with TRBJ1-1; TCRdb indicates TRBD1, and absent DNA this call remains unverified. The CDR3 runs to 14 residues. The germline gives CDR1 MDHEN, CDR2 SYDVKM. CDR3: CASSLAGANTEAFF.

The chain uses TRBV28 and TRBJ2-3; TCRdb reports TRBD2, a call that lacks DNA to check it against. The CDR3 length is 16 residues. The germline V gene has CDR1 MDHEN and CDR2 SYDVKM. CDR3 sequence reads: CASAPRAGGLTDTQYF.

This chain uses TRBV6-6 with TRBJ1-5. The CDR3 is 14 amino acids. Germline V gene lookup returns CDR1 MNHNY and CDR2 SVGAGI (reference sequence). The CDR3 sequence is CASTPGPGNQPQHF.

The chain uses TRBV20-1 and TRBJ2-1. CDR1 is DFQATT and CDR2 is SNEGSKA in the germline V gene (reference sequence). The CDR3 has 14 amino acids. CDR3 amino acids: CSARDINGYNEQFF.

J is TRBJ2-5 and V is TRBV7-9; TCRdb picks TRBD2, but there is no DNA to check that call. This CDR3 is 15 amino acids long. CDR1 is SEHNR, CDR2 FQNEAQ, per germline (reference sequence). This CDR3 is CASSLYREDQETQYF.

This chain connects TRBV18 to TRBJ1-1; as DNA is missing, the TRBD1 call by TCRdb cannot be tested. This CDR3 contains 14 residues. Germline V gene sequence: CDR1 KGHSH, CDR2 LQKENI. The CDR3 protein is CASSPPGADTEAFF.

The chain links TRBV4-1 to TRBJ1-1; TCRdb indicates TRBD1, and absent DNA this call remains unverified. Germline assignment: CDR1 MGHRA and CDR2 YSYEKL. CDR3 size: 17 residues. The CDR3 spells CASMGGQTPEGNTEAFF.

The chain carries TRBV6-6 and TRBJ2-1; lacking DNA, the TRBD2 call made by TCRdb goes unchecked. CDR1 is MNHNY and CDR2 is SVGAGI in the germline V gene (reference sequence). This CDR3 has 14 residues. CDR3 loop: CASTPGAGASEQFF.

The rearrangement joins TRBV29-1 to TRBJ1-1; TCRdb picks TRBD1, but there is no DNA to check that call. The CDR3 is 13 amino acids. Germline assignment: CDR1 SQVTM and CDR2 ANQGSEA. CDR3 in amino acids: CSVVGHMNTEASF.